In its sample, the clone carrying this TCR beta chain is medium-sized (0.01 to 0.1%). Sample time point: after trial treatment. Specified treatment: LDRT plus nivolumab, ipilimumab, low-dose cyclophosphamide and aspirin (RACIN trial). CDR3 size: 13 residues. From germline, CDR1 is MDHEN and CDR2 SYDVKM. With 7 bases removed from V and 3 bases from J, the gap between germline ends came to 13 bases. These data are taken from a study of low-dose radiotherapy and immunotherapy resistance in tumors. Gene-specific TRAV and TRBV primers were used for first-strand cDNA, covering alpha and beta chains. The PCR that amplified TCRs ran for approximately 20 cycles, relying on a constant-region primer and a V-primer adapter. mRNA that had been isolated underwent amplification through in vitro transcription. TCRdb independently ran MiXCR on the reads; one entry per CDR3 protein. The profile shows almost 45,000 distinct CDR3 sequences, less than 30% of them singletons.

The sequences come from PBMCs, collected after low-dose radiotherapy plus immunotherapy. The sequence came from a male donor with prostate cancer. The chain uses TRBV28 and TRBJ2-7, with unresolved D. Here the CDR3 DNA reads TGTGCCAGCATTGGTGCGTCTTTCTACGAGCAGTACTTC. Translated: CASIGASFYEQYF.